The T cell receptor (beta chain) under discussion was sequenced for a study of OX40 agonist ivuxolimab in advanced cancers. Study details: Three patients responded partially, comprising one with hepatocellular carcinoma and two with cutaneous melanoma. Broader study findings: Average numbers of expanded clones were greater in CD8+ T cells than in CD4+.

Sequenced by immunoSEQ multiplex PCR; TCRdb stores in-frame clones only, minus some. The sample has 95,000 to 100,000 clones, around 91% seen once. In regard to this clone: Its antigen is currently unknown.

This TCR was sampled from an adult with an advanced solid tumor such as melanoma, head and neck, liver or kidney cancer. Here the sequenced sample was CD4+ or CD8+ T cells sorted from blood, taken in a trial of the OX40 agonist ivuxolimab.

CDR3 sequence (DNA): TGTGCCAGCAGCCAAGAAGGCCGCGGGAGCCCTCGCTCTGGGGCCAACGTCCTGACTTTC. This translates into CASSQEGRGSPRSGANVLTF. The J gene is TRBJ2-6, the V gene TRBV4-2, with 7 bases matching TRBD2. The ends lost 0 bases at V and 0 bases at J; junction bases unmatched: 11. Germline CDR1 is LGHNA and CDR2 is YNFKEQ. CDR3 length: 20 amino acids.